This TCR beta chain derives from a study of cytomegalovirus exposure and HLA in healthy donors. The study's findings and limits: Based on reports, TCR beta sequences accurately predicted HLA-A and HLA-B alleles for most subjects. The later analysis indicated that the majority of CMV-associated TCR beta chains appeared HLA-restricted. It was approximately 150 TCR beta chains that were listed as cytomegalovirus-associated.

This clone has more than one count but fewer than ten. The target antigen is unknown. CDR3 length equals 11 residues. Per the germline V gene, CDR1 is MNHNS and CDR2 is SASEGT. PCR primers comprised 60 Vbeta and 13 Jbeta primers. Data came from immunoSEQ multiplex PCR; TCRdb stores just in-frame clones and leaves some out. The data show 100,000 to 150,000 clones, 65% to 80% seen once. The receptor's source is a woman in her forties in good health and CMV-seropositive. The chain is built from TRBV6-1 and TRBJ2-5; D unresolved. The tail of the sequence fits TRBJ2-7 better, so the J call may be wrong. Material for sequencing was PBMCs. CDR3 sequence: CASSETYEQYF. Here the CDR3 DNA reads TGTGCCAGCAGTGAAACTTACGAGCAGTACTTC.